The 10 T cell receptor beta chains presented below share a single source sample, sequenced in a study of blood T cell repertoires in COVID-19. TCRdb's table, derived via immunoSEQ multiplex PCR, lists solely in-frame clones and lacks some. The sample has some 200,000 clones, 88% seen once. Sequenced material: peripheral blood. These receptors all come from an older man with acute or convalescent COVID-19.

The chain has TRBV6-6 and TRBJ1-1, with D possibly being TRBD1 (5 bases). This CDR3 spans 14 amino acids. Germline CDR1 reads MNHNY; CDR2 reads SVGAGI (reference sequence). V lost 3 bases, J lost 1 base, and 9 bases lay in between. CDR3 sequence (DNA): TGTGCCAGCAGTTATCCGACAGAGAACACTGAAGCTTTCTTT. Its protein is CASSYPTENTEAFF.

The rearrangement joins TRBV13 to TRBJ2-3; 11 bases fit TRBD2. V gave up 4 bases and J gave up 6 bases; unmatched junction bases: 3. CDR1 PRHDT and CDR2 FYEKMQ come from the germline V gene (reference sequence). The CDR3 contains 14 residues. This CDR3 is CASSSGLAGDTQYF. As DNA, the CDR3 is TGTGCCAGCAGCTCCGGACTAGCGGGCGATACGCAGTATTTT.

CDR3 residues: CASSYGLAGGYEQFF. The CDR3 nucleotides are TGTGCCAGCAGTTACGGACTAGCGGGAGGGTATGAGCAGTTCTTC. The genes are TRBV6-6 and TRBJ2-1; 15 bases line up with TRBD2. V lost 2 bases, J lost 8 bases, and 1 base stayed unmatched. This CDR3 is built from 15 residues. The germline CDR1 and CDR2 sequences are MNHNY and SVGAGI (reference sequence).

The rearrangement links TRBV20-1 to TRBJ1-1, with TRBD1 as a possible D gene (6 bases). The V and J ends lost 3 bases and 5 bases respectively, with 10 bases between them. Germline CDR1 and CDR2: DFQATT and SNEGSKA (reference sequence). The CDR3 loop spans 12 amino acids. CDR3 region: CSASLQGTEAFF. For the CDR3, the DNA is TGCAGTGCTAGTCTTCAGGGGACTGAAGCTTTCTTT.

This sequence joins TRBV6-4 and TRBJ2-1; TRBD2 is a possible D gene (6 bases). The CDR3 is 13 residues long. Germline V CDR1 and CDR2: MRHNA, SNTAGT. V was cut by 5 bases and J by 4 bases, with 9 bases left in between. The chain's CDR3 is CASSRDSYNEQFF. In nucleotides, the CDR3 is TGTGCCAGCAGTCGGGACTCGTACAATGAGCAGTTCTTC.

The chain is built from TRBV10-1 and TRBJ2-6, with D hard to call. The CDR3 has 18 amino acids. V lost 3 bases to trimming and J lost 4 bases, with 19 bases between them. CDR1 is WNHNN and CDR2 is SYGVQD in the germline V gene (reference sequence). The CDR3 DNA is TGCGCCAGCAGTGAAAGAATCTACCTCCTAGAAGGGGCCAACGTCCTGACTTTC. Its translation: CASSERIYLLEGANVLTF.

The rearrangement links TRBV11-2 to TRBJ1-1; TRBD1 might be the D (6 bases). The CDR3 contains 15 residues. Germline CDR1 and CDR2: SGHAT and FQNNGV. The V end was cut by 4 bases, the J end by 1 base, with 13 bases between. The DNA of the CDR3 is TGTGCCAGCAGCTCCCAGGGGACGGGGAACACTGAAGCTTTCTTT. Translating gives CASSSQGTGNTEAFF.

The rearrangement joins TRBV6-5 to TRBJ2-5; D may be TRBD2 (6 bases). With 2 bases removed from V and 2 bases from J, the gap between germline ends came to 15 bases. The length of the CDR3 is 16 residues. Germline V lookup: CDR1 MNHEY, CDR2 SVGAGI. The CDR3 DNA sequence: TGTGCCAGCAGTTACGGGACGGGAGACCTACAAGAGACCCAGTACTTC. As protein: CASSYGTGDLQETQYF.

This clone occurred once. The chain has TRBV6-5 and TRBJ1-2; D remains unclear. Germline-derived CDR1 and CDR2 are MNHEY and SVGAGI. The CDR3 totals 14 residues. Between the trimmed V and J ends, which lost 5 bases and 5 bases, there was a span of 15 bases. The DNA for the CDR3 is TGTGCCAGCAGTCAATTGACACTGTCGTATGGCTACACCTTC. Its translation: CASSQLTLSYGYTF.

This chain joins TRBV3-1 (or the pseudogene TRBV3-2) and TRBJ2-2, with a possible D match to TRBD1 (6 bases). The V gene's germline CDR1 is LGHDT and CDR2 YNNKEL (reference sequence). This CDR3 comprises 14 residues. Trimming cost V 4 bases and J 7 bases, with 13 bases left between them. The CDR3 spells CASSLARGIGELFF. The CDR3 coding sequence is TGTGCCAGCAGCCTGGCCAGGGGCATCGGGGAGCTGTTTTTT.